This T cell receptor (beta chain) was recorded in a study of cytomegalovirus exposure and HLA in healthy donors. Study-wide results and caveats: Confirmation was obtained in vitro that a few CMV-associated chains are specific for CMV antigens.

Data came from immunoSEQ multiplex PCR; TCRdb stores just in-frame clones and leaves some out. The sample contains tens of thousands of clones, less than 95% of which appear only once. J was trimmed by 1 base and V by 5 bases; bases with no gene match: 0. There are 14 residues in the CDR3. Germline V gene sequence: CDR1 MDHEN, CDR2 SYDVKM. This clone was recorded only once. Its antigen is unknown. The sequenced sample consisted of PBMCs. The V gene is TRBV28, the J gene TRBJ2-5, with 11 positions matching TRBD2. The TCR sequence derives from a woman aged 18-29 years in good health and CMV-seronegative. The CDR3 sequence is CASSLAGGQETQYF. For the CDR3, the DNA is TGTGCCAGCAGTCTAGCGGGGGGCCAAGAGACCCAGTACTTC.